These 26 T cell receptor beta chains share one sample of origin, sequenced in a study of blood T cells in healthy people across ages. PCR was performed a second time for about 7 to 11 cycles using a sample-barcoded 5' primer and a J-beta primer mix. TCRdb re-analysed the 5' RACE reads in MiXCR, keeping a single row per CDR3 protein. The table includes 730,000 or so distinct CDR3 sequences, more than 40% detected once. Sequencing was done on a sample of blood. Every receptor here comes from an older woman in good health.

This chain links TRBV7-2 with TRBJ1-2, with D unclear. The CDR3 covers 13 residues. Germline CDR1 is SGHTA and CDR2 is FQGNSA. The V and J ends lost 1 base and 6 bases respectively, with 9 bases between them. The chain's CDR3 is CASSLGGYHGYTF. The DNA of the CDR3 is TGTGCCAGCAGCTTAGGGGGTTACCATGGCTACACCTTC.

In this sample, this clonotype turned up a few times. The chain employs TRBV6-6 and TRBJ2-1; 7 bases line up with TRBD1. The CDR3 consists of 13 residues. Looked up from germline, CDR1 is MNHNY and CDR2 is SVGAGI (reference sequence). The V and J ends lost 5 bases and 8 bases, in that order; junction bases with no gene match: 6. CDR3 DNA: TGTGCCAGCAGTAGGACAGGCGCTGATGAGCAGTTCTTC. Translated: CASSRTGADEQFF.

This rearrangement joins TRBV5-1 to TRBJ2-6; 7 positions match TRBD1. The germline CDR1 and CDR2 sequences are SGHRS and YFSETQ. V lost 4 bases and J lost 0; bases outside the gene matches: 10. The CDR3 is made up of 18 amino acids. The CDR3 is CASSGQGVLGSGANVLTF. Here the CDR3 DNA reads TGCGCCAGCAGCGGGCAGGGGGTCCTAGGCTCTGGGGCCAACGTCCTGACTTTC.

V is TRBV5-6 and J is TRBJ2-7; D tentatively reads TRBD1 or TRBD2 (5 bases each). The J call may be faulty, since TRBJ2-5 better matches the DNA end. This CDR3 comprises 14 residues. The germline CDR1 and CDR2 sequences are SGHDT and YYEEEE. CDR3 region: CASSVAGAPRTQYF. Written as DNA, the CDR3 is TGTGCCAGCAGCGTGGCCGGGGCCCCGCGGACCCAGTACTTC.

About this clonotype itself: This may come from a read error, since a much larger clone is one base off. The chain uses TRBV29-1 and TRBJ2-5; 9 positions match TRBD1. CDR1 and CDR2 (germline): SQVTM, ANQGSEA. CDR3 length equals 13 residues. The CDR3 is CGVLQGARETQYF. For the CDR3, the DNA is TGCGGCGTCCTACAGGGGGCCAGAGAGACCCAGTACTTC.

This clonotype was seen a few times. The CDR3 DNA follows: TGTGCCAGCAGCCCCCAAAGCTCGCGCACAGATACGCAGTATTTT. Translated, it gives CASSPQSSRTDTQYF. The chain couples TRBV7-2 to TRBJ2-3; D not certain. V lost 5 bases and J lost 1, with 13 bases in between. Germline V lookup: CDR1 SGHTA, CDR2 FQGNSA. This CDR3 comprises 15 residues.

This clonotype came up a few times. J is TRBJ2-7 and V is TRBV19; 15 nucleotides agree with TRBD2. The CDR3 runs to 14 residues. V lost 9 bases, J lost 6 bases, and 6 bases stayed unmatched. Per the germline V gene, CDR1 is LNHDA and CDR2 is SQIVND (reference sequence). As DNA, the CDR3 is TGTGCCAGCGGGGGACTAGCGGGAGGTGGCGAGCAGTACTTC. This translates into CASGGLAGGGEQYF.

This chain uses TRBV6-5 with TRBJ2-1; a weak D match, TRBD1 (6 bases). The J call may be faulty, since TRBJ2-7 better matches the DNA end. The V gene's germline CDR1 is MNHEY and CDR2 SVGAGI. This CDR3 is built from 15 residues. The CDR3 loop is CASTLQGNGYNEQYF. DNA of the CDR3: TGTGCCAGCACCCTGCAGGGGAATGGCTACAATGAGCAGTACTTC.

The count of this clonotype is one. The chain couples TRBV28 to TRBJ1-6; TRBD1 agrees at 9 bases. Looked up from germline, CDR1 is MDHEN and CDR2 is SYDVKM. V gave up 5 bases and J gave up 11 bases; unmatched junction bases: 4. This CDR3 is 13 amino acids long. DNA for the CDR3: TGTGCCAGCAGTCGGGACAGGGCTCCACCCCTCCACTTT. Protein product: CASSRDRAPPLHF.

This chain joins TRBV6-5 and TRBJ2-3; 8 positions match TRBD1. CDR3 length: 19 residues. V dropped 2 bases and J dropped 2; count of bases not matched to a gene: 15. Germline V lookup: CDR1 MNHEY, CDR2 SVGAGI. For the CDR3, the DNA is TGTGCCAGCAGTTACGGGGGACCAAGACAGGGGCCCTCCACAGATACGCAGTATTTT. This codes for CASSYGGPRQGPSTDTQYF.

CDR3 residues: CATSDPLAGGTDTQYF. In DNA, the CDR3 is TGTGCCACCAGTGATCCGCTAGCGGGGGGCACAGATACGCAGTATTTT. The rearrangement joins TRBV24-1 to TRBJ2-3; 10 bases are shared with TRBD2. The CDR3 covers 16 residues. Germline lookup yields CDR1 KGHDR and CDR2 SFDVKD. With V trimmed by 3 bases and J by 1 base, 3 bases remained unmatched.

The V call is TRBV12-3 or TRBV12-4, the J call TRBJ1-5; 10 positions match TRBD1. V gave up 6 bases and J gave up 6 bases; unmatched junction bases: 8. The CDR3 has 15 residues. The CDR3 here is CASSPDRGPGQPQHF. CDR3 coding DNA: TGTGCCAGCAGCCCAGACAGGGGGCCGGGTCAGCCCCAGCATTTT.

The J gene is TRBJ1-1, the V gene TRBV7-8; no clear D gene. Per the germline V gene, CDR1 is SGHVS and CDR2 is FQNEAQ. V gave up 5 bases and J gave up 4 bases, with 14 bases separating them. The CDR3 totals 14 residues. CDR3 protein: CASSNPPQATEAFF. The CDR3 DNA reads as TGTGCCAGCAGCAACCCCCCCCAAGCCACTGAAGCTTTCTTT.

The rearrangement joins TRBV9 to TRBJ2-5; a weak D match, TRBD1 (5 bases). The J call may not be correct, given that the DNA end is closer to TRBJ2-1. In germline, CDR1 is SGDLS, CDR2 YYNGEE. The CDR3 loop spans 13 amino acids. The CDR3 DNA sequence: TGTGCCAGCAGCAACACAGGTCAAGAGACCCAGTTCTTC. Translation gives CASSNTGQETQFF.

This clonotype occurred many times. The V call is TRBV10-3, the J call TRBJ2-1; D perhaps matches TRBD2 (6 bases). Deletions cut 6 bases from V and 5 bases from J, with 11 bases between. Germline V gene sequence: CDR1 ENHRY, CDR2 SYGVKD. The CDR3 is 13 amino acids. CDR3 residues: CAISFSGNNEQFF. The CDR3 region has the DNA TGTGCCATCAGCTTTAGCGGCAACAATGAGCAGTTCTTC.

The V call is TRBV6-5, the J call TRBJ2-7; D unresolved. V lost 2 bases and J lost 3, with 14 bases in between. The CDR3 length is 15 residues. Per the germline V gene, CDR1 is MNHEY and CDR2 is SVGAGI. Here the CDR3 DNA reads TGTGCCAGCAGTTACCAACAAGGAACAAACTACGAGCAGTACTTC. Protein product: CASSYQQGTNYEQYF.

This chain uses TRBV12-3 or TRBV12-4 with TRBJ2-3; TRBD1 aligns across 8 bases. The V gene end was trimmed by 5 bases and the J gene end by 1 base; junction bases not matched to a gene: 5. The CDR3 covers 15 residues. The CDR3 here is CASSGTGLRTDTQYF. CDR3 DNA: TGTGCCAGCAGTGGGACAGGATTACGCACAGATACGCAGTATTTT.

The rearrangement joins TRBV27 to TRBJ2-1, with D possibly TRBD1 on 5 matching bases. V was trimmed by 3 bases and J by 8 bases, leaving 14 bases between them. Per germline, CDR1 MNHEY and CDR2 SMNVEV (reference sequence). This CDR3 region has 14 residues. For the CDR3, the DNA is TGTGCCAGCAGTTTTCGCCAGGGTAGGCATGAGCAGTTCTTC. It yields the protein CASSFRQGRHEQFF.

CDR3 sequence: CASSPYQGAGGYTF. CDR3 in DNA: TGTGCCAGCAGCCCCTACCAGGGGGCTGGTGGCTACACCTTC. The chain combines TRBV11-1 with TRBJ1-2; 8 bases map to TRBD1. The ends lost 5 bases at V and 7 bases at J; junction bases unmatched: 9. This CDR3 region has 14 residues. Germline V gene lookup returns CDR1 SGHAT and CDR2 FQDESV (reference sequence). Combining the CDR3 with reference TRBV11-1 and TRBJ1-2 gives the whole variable domain EAEVAQSPRYKITEKSQAVAFWCDPISGHATLYWYRQILGQGPELLVQFQDESVVDDSQLPKDRFSAERLKGVDSTLKIQPAELGDSAMYLCASSPYQGAGGYTFGSGTRLTVV.

The V gene is TRBV9, the J gene TRBJ2-7, with 7 bases lining up with TRBD2. TRBJ2-5 explains the end of the DNA better; the J call may be wrong. CDR1 is SGDLS and CDR2 is YYNGEE in the germline V gene. The CDR3 is 15 amino acids. This CDR3 is CASSVAQAGWGTQYF. The DNA of the CDR3 is TGTGCCAGCAGCGTAGCTCAAGCGGGGTGGGGGACCCAGTACTTC.

This clonotype was seen ten or more times. The chain recombines TRBV20-1 with TRBJ2-1; D assignment may be TRBD1 or TRBD2 (5 bases each). The germline V gene encodes CDR1 DFQATT and CDR2 SNEGSKA (reference sequence). This CDR3 spans 11 amino acids. The CDR3 sequence is CSLDWGNEQFF. For the CDR3, the DNA is TGCAGCCTGGACTGGGGGAATGAGCAGTTCTTC.

The chain couples TRBV16 to TRBJ1-2, with no clear D. The CDR3 runs to 13 residues. V shed 0 bases and J shed 6 bases, with 8 bases lying between them. Germline CDR1 and CDR2: KGHSY and FQNENV. This chain's CDR3 is CASSQSAANGYTF. CDR3 in DNA: TGTGCCAGCAGCCAATCAGCCGCCAATGGCTACACCTTC.

This clonotype was observed a handful of times. The chain joins TRBV18 to TRBJ2-3, with D perhaps given as TRBD1 or TRBD2 (6 bases each). Deletions cut 3 bases from V and 3 bases from J, with 10 bases between. The CDR3 runs 14 residues. Germline lookup yields CDR1 KGHSH and CDR2 LQKENI. CDR3 nucleotide sequence: TGTGCCAGCTCACCCGAAGGGGGGACAGATACGCAGTATTTT. It encodes CASSPEGGTDTQYF. Complete variable domain (other parts from reference TRBV18 and TRBJ2-3): NAGVMQNPRHLVRRRGQEARLRCSPMKGHSHVYWYRQLPEEGLKFMVYLQKENIIDESGMPKERFSAEFPKEGPSILRIQQVVRGDSAAYFCASSPEGGTDTQYFGPGTRLTVL.

CDR3 protein: CSAGRGVGNEQFF. The CDR3 DNA reads TGCAGTGCCGGGCGGGGAGTGGGGAATGAGCAGTTCTTC. The J gene is TRBJ2-1, the V gene TRBV20-1; D possibly corresponds to TRBD2 (6 bases). Per the germline V gene, CDR1 is DFQATT and CDR2 is SNEGSKA (reference sequence). Trimming shortened V by 6 bases and J by 7 bases, and 16 bases separated the two germline ends. This CDR3 contains 13 residues.

The J gene is TRBJ2-1, the V gene TRBV27; 9 nucleotides line up with TRBD2. The J segment lost 2 bases and the V segment lost 5 bases, leaving 7 bases of the junction unmatched. The germline CDR1 and CDR2 sequences are MNHEY and SMNVEV (reference sequence). The CDR3 consists of 16 residues. The CDR3 DNA reads as TGTGCCAGCAGTCCGTTAGCGGGAGAACCCTACAATGAGCAGTTCTTC. This encodes CASSPLAGEPYNEQFF.

The genes are TRBV12-3 or TRBV12-4 and TRBJ2-1, with 8 bases lining up with TRBD2. Germline trimming cut 7 bases from V and 9 bases from J; bases unmatched to any gene: 11. This CDR3 has 14 residues. CDR3 DNA sequence: TGTGCCAGCACCGTAGGACTAGCCTCGGGTGAGCAGTTCTTC. Protein: CASTVGLASGEQFF.